This TCR beta chain appears in the sequencing data of a study of T cell changes during pregnancy in multiple sclerosis. This clone was seen more than once but under ten times. Clones were sequenced by immunoSEQ multiplex PCR, and TCRdb holds only the in-frame ones, with some missing. The top ten hold 4.5% to 6% of the sample, which has about 19,000 clones, roughly 90% seen once. V was pared by 5 bases and J by 5 bases, with 9 bases between. CDR3 length: 13 residues. Germline-derived CDR1 and CDR2 are MNHEY and SMNVEV (reference sequence). Sequencing used CD8+ T cells from peripheral blood mononuclear cells, obtained in the third trimester of pregnancy. The TCR originated in a female donor in good health, enrolled as a control in a pregnancy study. The V gene is TRBV27, the J gene TRBJ2-2, with TRBD1 as a possible D gene (5 bases). In DNA, the CDR3 is TGTGCCAGCAGTCTTAGGGGAACCGGGGAGCTGTTTTTT. Its translation is CASSLRGTGELFF.